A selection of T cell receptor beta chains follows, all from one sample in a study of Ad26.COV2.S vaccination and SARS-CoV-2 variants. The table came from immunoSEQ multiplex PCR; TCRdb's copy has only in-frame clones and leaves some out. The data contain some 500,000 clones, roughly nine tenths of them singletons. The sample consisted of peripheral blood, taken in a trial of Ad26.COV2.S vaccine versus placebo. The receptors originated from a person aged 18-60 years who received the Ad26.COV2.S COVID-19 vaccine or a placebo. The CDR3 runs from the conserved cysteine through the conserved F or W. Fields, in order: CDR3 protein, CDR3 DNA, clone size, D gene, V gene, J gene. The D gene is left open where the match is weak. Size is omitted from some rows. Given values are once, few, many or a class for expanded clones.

CDR3: CASSVETVPSGNTIYF; DNA: TGTGCCAGCAGCGTGGAGACCGTGCCCTCTGGAAACACCATATATTTT; size: few; D: -; V: TRBV9; J: TRBJ1-3
CDR3: CASSPGLVGGEAFF; DNA: TGTGCCAGCTCACCAGGGTTAGTAGGGGGTGAAGCTTTCTTT; size: -; D: -; V: TRBV18; J: TRBJ1-1
CDR3: CASSSPGTGGAGELFF; DNA: TGTGCCAGCAGCTCCCCCGGGACAGGGGGCGCCGGGGAGCTGTTTTTT; size: -; D: TRBD1; V: TRBV9; J: TRBJ2-2
CDR3: CASSQDDGTELRGEYF; DNA: TGCGCCAGCAGCCAAGACGATGGGACCGAGCTCCGGGGGGAGTACTTC; size: -; D: TRBD2; V: TRBV4-3; J: TRBJ2-5
CDR3: CASSQRTGGSKNIQYF; DNA: TGTGCCAGCAGCCAAAGGACAGGGGGGTCCAAAAACATTCAGTACTTC; size: -; D: TRBD1; V: TRBV16; J: TRBJ2-4
CDR3: CARRPGTEKETQYF; DNA: TGCGCCAGACGCCCCGGGACAGAGAAAGAGACCCAGTACTTC; size: few; D: TRBD1; V: TRBV10-1; J: TRBJ2-5
CDR3: CASSPHSTEAFF; DNA: TGTGCCAGCTCACCCCATTCAACTGAAGCTTTCTTT; size: -; D: -; V: TRBV18; J: TRBJ1-1
CDR3: CASSQVWGGNQETQYF; DNA: TGTGCCAGCAGCCAAGTTTGGGGAGGAAACCAAGAGACCCAGTACTTC; size: -; D: -; V: TRBV3-1/TRBV3-2; J: TRBJ2-5
CDR3: CASSSPIGQGLQGANVLTF; DNA: TGTGCCAGCAGCTCTCCCATCGGGCAGGGGTTGCAGGGGGCCAACGTCCTGACTTTC; size: -; D: -; V: TRBV7-3; J: TRBJ2-6
CDR3: CASGGTGHHYPNTDTQYF; DNA: TGTGCCAGCGGCGGGACAGGCCATCACTACCCCAACACAGATACGCAGTATTTT; size: -; D: TRBD1; V: TRBV25-1; J: TRBJ2-3
CDR3: CASSQDVWGQGLVVSGANVLTF; DNA: TGCGCCAGCAGCCAAGATGTTTGGGGACAGGGATTGGTGGTCTCTGGGGCCAACGTCCTGACTTTC; size: -; D: TRBD1; V: TRBV4-3; J: TRBJ2-6
CDR3: CASSLGHTDTQYF; DNA: TGTGCCAGCAGCTTAGGCCACACAGATACGCAGTATTTT; size: -; D: -; V: TRBV7-2; J: TRBJ2-3
CDR3: CASSLGLAGLYNEQFF; DNA: TGTGCCAGCAGCCTGGGACTAGCGGGACTCTACAATGAGCAGTTCTTC; size: -; D: TRBD2; V: TRBV27; J: TRBJ2-1
CDR3: CASSVVGRGYGYTF; DNA: TGTGCCAGCAGCGTCGTGGGCAGGGGCTATGGCTACACCTTC; size: once; D: -; V: TRBV9; J: TRBJ1-2
CDR3: CASSLLQGRNEAFF; DNA: TGCGCCAGCAGCTTATTACAGGGGCGTAATGAAGCTTTCTTT; size: -; D: TRBD1; V: TRBV5-1; J: TRBJ1-1
CDR3: CASSFIPESEKLFF; DNA: TGCGCCAGCAGCTTCATCCCAGAAAGTGAAAAACTGTTTTTT; size: -; D: -; V: TRBV5-1; J: TRBJ1-4
CDR3: CASRGWRQVGYGYTF; DNA: TGTGCCAGCAGGGGGTGGCGGCAAGTTGGATATGGCTACACCTTC; size: -; D: -; V: TRBV28; J: TRBJ1-2
CDR3: CASSQGQGATPVPLHF; DNA: TGTGCCAGCAGCCAAGGCCAGGGGGCGACCCCTGTCCCCCTCCACTTT; size: -; D: TRBD1; V: TRBV3-1/TRBV3-2; J: TRBJ1-6
CDR3: CSASKGIDEQYF; DNA: TGCAGTGCTAGTAAGGGTATCGACGAGCAGTACTTC; size: -; D: -; V: TRBV20-1; J: TRBJ2-7
CDR3: CASSLASVYGYTF; DNA: TGTGCCAGCAGCTTAGCTTCGGTCTATGGCTACACCTTC; size: -; D: -; V: TRBV7-2; J: TRBJ1-2
CDR3: CASSDVSRYQPQHF; DNA: TGTGCCAGCAGTGATGTTTCTCGTTATCAGCCCCAGCATTTT; size: -; D: -; V: TRBV6-1; J: TRBJ1-5
CDR3: CASSPRQGFYNEQFF; DNA: TGTGCCAGCTCACCAAGACAGGGATTCTACAATGAGCAGTTCTTC; size: -; D: TRBD1; V: TRBV18; J: TRBJ2-1
CDR3: CASSQTVNTEAFF; DNA: TGTGCCAGCAGCCAGACAGTGAACACTGAAGCTTTCTTT; size: -; D: -; V: TRBV28; J: TRBJ1-1
CDR3: CASSLGSAMNTEAFF; DNA: TGTGCCAGCAGCTTAGGATCCGCAATGAACACTGAAGCTTTCTTT; size: -; D: -; V: TRBV7-9; J: TRBJ1-1
CDR3: CASRIRAGGQGDTQYF; DNA: TGTGCCAGTCGGATTCGGGCGGGGGGGCAAGGAGATACGCAGTATTTT; size: -; D: TRBD2; V: TRBV19; J: TRBJ2-3
CDR3: CASSQDLRAEETQYF; DNA: TGCGCCAGCAGCCAAGATCTAAGGGCCGAAGAGACCCAGTACTTC; size: -; D: -; V: TRBV4-3; J: TRBJ2-5
CDR3: CASSQDAMGPYGYTF; DNA: TGCGCCAGCAGCCAAGATGCAATGGGACCTTATGGCTACACCTTC; size: -; D: -; V: TRBV4-1; J: TRBJ1-2
CDR3: CASSMRQGVNEQFF; DNA: TGTGCCAGTAGTATGAGACAGGGTGTCAATGAGCAGTTCTTC; size: -; D: TRBD1; V: TRBV19; J: TRBJ2-1
CDR3: CAISEPRGESGNTIYF; DNA: TGTGCCATCAGTGAGCCGAGGGGGGAATCTGGAAACACCATATATTTT; size: -; D: -; V: TRBV10-3; J: TRBJ1-3
CDR3: CASSPRSLAHLSSF; DNA: TGTGCCAGCAGCCCCCGATCCTTAGCACACCTATCTTCCTTC; size: -; D: -; V: TRBV3-1/TRBV3-2; J: TRBJ2-7
CDR3: CASSFAGEANIQYF; DNA: TGTGCCAGCAGCTTTGCCGGGGAGGCAAACATTCAGTACTTC; size: -; D: -; V: TRBV7-9; J: TRBJ2-4
CDR3: CAISAAGQGYGYTF; DNA: TGTGCCATCAGTGCGGCAGGACAGGGCTATGGCTACACCTTC; size: -; D: TRBD1; V: TRBV10-3; J: TRBJ1-2
CDR3: CASSLPNQGLWDEKLFF; DNA: TGTGCCAGCAGTTTACCTAACCAGGGGCTTTGGGATGAAAAACTGTTTTTT; size: -; D: -; V: TRBV28; J: TRBJ1-4
CDR3: CASSLWDRYTQYF; DNA: TGTGCCAGCAGTTTATGGGACAGGTATACGCAGTATTTT; size: -; D: TRBD1; V: TRBV27; J: TRBJ2-3
CDR3: CASSLALQIYGYTF; DNA: TGTGCCAGCAGCTTGGCGTTACAGATCTATGGCTACACCTTC; size: few; D: -; V: TRBV5-5; J: TRBJ1-2
CDR3: CASSQWADSEAFF; DNA: TGTGCCAGCAGCCAATGGGCGGACAGTGAAGCTTTCTTT; size: -; D: -; V: TRBV3-1/TRBV3-2; J: TRBJ1-1
CDR3: CASSLASSSRDTQYF; DNA: TGTGCCAGCAGCTTGGCCTCCAGTTCGAGAGATACGCAGTATTTT; size: -; D: -; V: TRBV5-6; J: TRBJ2-3
CDR3: CASSLGRVETQYF; DNA: TGTGCCAGCAGTTTGGGCAGGGTCGAGACCCAGTACTTC; size: -; D: -; V: TRBV12-3/TRBV12-4; J: TRBJ2-5
CDR3: CASSLNTGELFF; DNA: TGTGCCAGCAGCTTGAACACCGGGGAGCTGTTTTTT; size: few; D: -; V: TRBV7-9; J: TRBJ2-2
CDR3: CASSRVPLQGNGYTF; DNA: TGTGCCAGCAGCCGCGTCCCGTTACAGGGAAATGGCTACACCTTC; size: once; D: -; V: TRBV3-1/TRBV3-2; J: TRBJ1-2
CDR3: CSVDPTETEAFF; DNA: TGCAGCGTTGACCCTACTGAGACTGAAGCTTTCTTT; size: -; D: -; V: TRBV29-1; J: TRBJ1-1
CDR3: CASGLVKGSGEETQYF; DNA: TGTGCTAGTGGTTTGGTAAAGGGGTCCGGCGAAGAGACCCAGTACTTC; size: -; D: -; V: TRBV12-5; J: TRBJ2-5
CDR3: CASSPGSYEQYF; DNA: TGTGCCAGCAGCCCAGGCAGCTACGAGCAGTACTTC; size: -; D: -; V: TRBV2; J: TRBJ2-7
CDR3: CASSHPSSGSYEQYF; DNA: TGTGCCAGCAGCCACCCCTCTAGCGGATCCTACGAGCAGTACTTC; size: few; D: TRBD2; V: TRBV7-9; J: TRBJ2-7